Below are 18 T cell receptor beta chains sequenced from a single sample in a study of a mutant IDH1 vaccine in newly diagnosed glioma (dated by TCRdb to the early 2020s). Libraries came from the immunoSEQ multiplex PCR assay. TCRdb's version of the immuneACCESS table is confined to in-frame rearrangements and falls short of the full clone set. An unresolved V gene accounts for under half of the shortfall where checked; the remainder is of unknown origin. For this sample there are more than 35,000 clones; about 75% appear just once. About 10% of the sample rests with the top ten. The time point label on this specimen signifies: week 47, end of study. Each vaccine dose was 300 ug of a 20-mer mutant IDH1 peptide in Montanide, given subcutaneously with topical imiquimod. The antigens these receptors bind are not known. The material was PBMCs, obtained from a glioma patient whose treatment included an IDH1 peptide vaccine. These receptors were collected from a man aged 35 to 55 with glioma.

The chain carries TRBV5-1 and TRBJ2-7; TRBD2 matches 13 bases. Germline assignment: CDR1 SGHRS and CDR2 YFSETQ. J was trimmed by 4 bases and V by 1 base; bases with no gene match: 14. CDR3 size: 19 residues. Written as DNA, the CDR3 is TGCGCCAGCAGCTTGTTTGAGAGAGGACTAGCGGGAGAACAGTACGAGCAGTACTTC. Residues: CASSLFERGLAGEQYEQYF. Full variable domain (missing parts from reference TRBV5-1 and TRBJ2-7): KAGVTQTPRYLIKTRGQQVTLSCSPISGHRSVSWYQQTPGQGLQFLFEYFSETQRNKGNFPGRFSGRQFSNSRSEMNVSTLELGDSALYLCASSLFERGLAGEQYEQYFGPGTRLTVT.

A remark on this clone: This specimen includes other DNA sequences encoding the same CDR3. The V gene is TRBV27, the J gene TRBJ2-7; D possibly matches TRBD1 or TRBD2 (5 bases each). V gave up 2 bases and J gave up 0 bases, with 8 bases separating them. The CDR3 has 14 residues. Germline lookup yields CDR1 MNHEY and CDR2 SMNVEV (reference sequence). The CDR3 is CASSLGGSSYEQYF. CDR3 coding DNA: TGTGCCAGCAGTTTAGGGGGATCCTCCTACGAGCAGTACTTC.

The rearrangement uses TRBV11-2 and TRBJ1-2, with D maybe TRBD1 (5 bases). In germline, CDR1 is SGHAT, CDR2 FQNNGV. The CDR3 covers 14 residues. Trimming shortened V by 4 bases and J by 8 bases, and 17 bases separated the two germline ends. Written as DNA, the CDR3 is TGTGCCAGCAGCTCTCCGGGACGGGTTAACGGCTACACCTTC. This encodes CASSSPGRVNGYTF. Combining the CDR3 with reference TRBV11-2 and TRBJ1-2 gives the whole variable domain EAGVAQSPRYKIIEKRQSVAFWCNPISGHATLYWYQQILGQGPKLLIQFQNNGVVDDSQLPKDRFSAERLKGVDSTLKIQPAKLEDSAVYLCASSSPGRVNGYTFGSGTRLTVV.

This chain uses TRBV5-6 with TRBJ1-5, with TRBD1 identical over 7 bases. With V trimmed by 2 bases and J by 0 bases, 2 bases remained unmatched. This CDR3 contains 15 residues. The V gene's germline CDR1 is SGHDT and CDR2 YYEEEE. Here the CDR3 reads CASSLGGYSNQPQHF. CDR3 nucleotide sequence: TGTGCCAGCAGCTTAGGGGGCTATAGCAATCAGCCCCAGCATTTT.

The genes are TRBV28 and TRBJ1-1; 10 bases line up with TRBD1. Trimming cost V 6 bases and J 5 bases; bases outside gene matches: 12. Germline V lookup: CDR1 MDHEN, CDR2 SYDVKM. CDR3 length: 16 residues. The chain's CDR3 is CASSLGQGIRWTEAFF. For the CDR3, the DNA is TGTGCCAGCAGCCTGGGACAGGGGATCCGTTGGACTGAAGCTTTCTTT.

This clone has only one observation. This chain links TRBV30 with TRBJ2-2; 9 positions match TRBD1. With 5 bases clipped from V and 6 bases from J, the junction kept 10 bases outside the gene matches. The CDR3 totals 15 residues. Looked up from germline, CDR1 is GTSNPN and CDR2 is SVGIG (reference sequence). The CDR3 DNA follows: TGTGCCTGGGGAACCGGGACAGGGAGCGCCGGGGAGCTGTTTTTT. It translates to CAWGTGTGSAGELFF.

The chain recombines TRBV6-1 with TRBJ2-3; TRBD1 or TRBD2 may be the D gene (5 bases each). The V and J ends lost 7 bases and 0 bases respectively, with 11 bases between them. CDR1 is MNHNS, CDR2 SASEGT, per germline. The CDR3 contains 14 residues. The CDR3 sequence is CASIGTDSTDTQYF. DNA for the CDR3: TGTGCCAGCATTGGGACGGATAGCACAGATACGCAGTATTTT.

The chain recombines TRBV18 with TRBJ2-3; TRBD2 aligns across 7 bases. Trimming cost V 6 bases and J 3 bases; bases outside gene matches: 12. Germline loops: CDR1 KGHSH, CDR2 LQKENI. The CDR3 spans 16 residues. CDR3 DNA sequence: TGTGCCAGCTCCCGGACCCGGACTAGTGAGACAGATACGCAGTATTTT. Translated: CASSRTRTSETDTQYF.

This clone occurred a few times. V is TRBV23-1 and J is TRBJ1-2, with unresolved D. TRBV23-1 counts as an open reading frame of uncertain function. CDR3 length: 12 residues. Trimming cost V 3 bases and J 8 bases, with 10 bases left between them. The CDR3 loop reads CASSHPVAGYTF. The CDR3, as DNA: TGCGCCAGCAGTCACCCCGTTGCCGGCTACACCTTC.

The gene calls are TRBV7-6 and TRBJ2-2; 10 nucleotides align to TRBD2. J gave up 6 bases and V 1 base, and 5 bases lay outside the gene matches. Germline CDR1 SGHVS, CDR2 FNYEAQ. The CDR3 extends over 16 amino acids. The CDR3 DNA reads TGTGCCAGCAGCTTAGGGACTAGCGGACGCGCCGGGGAGCTGTTTTTT. Amino acids: CASSLGTSGRAGELFF. The full variable domain, with the rest looked up from reference TRBV7-6 and TRBJ2-2, is GAGVSQSPRYKVTKRGQDVALRCDPISGHVSLYWYRQALGQGPEFLTYFNYEAQQDKSGLPNDRFSAERPEGSISTLTIQRTEQRDSAMYRCASSLGTSGRAGELFFGEGSRLTVL.

The CDR3 reads CASALSGRGTDTQYF. The CDR3 DNA follows: TGTGCCAGCGCCCTTAGCGGGAGGGGCACAGATACGCAGTATTTT. The chain employs TRBV9 and TRBJ2-3; 11 nucleotides line up with TRBD2. J lost 1 base, V lost 7 bases, and 5 bases had no gene match. Germline assignment: CDR1 SGDLS and CDR2 YYNGEE. This CDR3 spans 15 amino acids.

V gene TRBV5-8 combines with J gene TRBJ1-4, with D tentatively TRBD1 (5 bases). Germline CDR1 SGHTS, CDR2 YDEGEE. This CDR3 has 14 amino acids. The ends were cut back, 4 bases at V and 8 bases at J, with 15 bases in the middle. In DNA form, the CDR3 reads TGTGCCAGCAGCCCGGGGCCACTAACGGAAAAACTGTTTTTT. This gives the protein CASSPGPLTEKLFF.

This clone was counted only a few times. The CDR3 region has the DNA TGCGCCAGCAGAGGCACAGGGGGGAACACTGAAGCTTTCTTT. Encoded protein: CASRGTGGNTEAFF. The rearrangement joins TRBV10-1 to TRBJ1-1; the match to TRBD1 covers 8 bases. Trimming took 6 bases from V and 1 from J; bases not matched to a gene: 4. CDR1 WNHNN and CDR2 SYGVQD come from the germline V gene (reference sequence). This CDR3 contains 14 residues.

CDR3 coding DNA: TGTGCCAGCAGCCTACAGCTTAACTATGGCTACACCTTC. Residues: CASSLQLNYGYTF. This rearrangement joins TRBV7-2 to TRBJ1-2; D not certain. V was cut by 5 bases and J by 1 base, with 8 bases left in between. The CDR3 has 13 amino acids. In germline, CDR1 is SGHTA, CDR2 FQGNSA.

This chain joins TRBV29-1 and TRBJ2-1; 7 bases match TRBD1. Germline assignment: CDR1 SQVTM and CDR2 ANQGSEA. The CDR3 spans 14 residues. V shed 7 bases, J shed 8 bases, and the junction held 14 bases outside the gene matches. CDR3 DNA sequence: TGCAGCGCCTACAGGGGCCAACCGCCCGATGAGCAGTTCTTC. This codes for CSAYRGQPPDEQFF.

This chain joins TRBV19 and TRBJ2-3; TRBD2 is a possible D gene (6 bases). CDR3 size: 13 residues. The ends were cut back, 8 bases at V and 4 bases at J, with 13 bases in the middle. In germline, CDR1 is LNHDA, CDR2 SQIVND (reference sequence). The CDR3 nucleotides are TGTGCCAGTGACGGGGGAGTGGCAGATACGCAGTATTTT. Protein sequence: CASDGGVADTQYF.

The gene calls are TRBV4-1 and TRBJ2-3; no definite D call. Trimming stripped 1 base from V and 6 bases from J, with 8 bases between. Germline CDR1 MGHRA, CDR2 YSYEKL. The CDR3 runs to 13 residues. The CDR3 region has the DNA TGCGCCAGCAGCCAAGGACGGCAGGATACGCAGTATTTT. Its protein is CASSQGRQDTQYF.

The genes are TRBV30 and TRBJ2-3; D gene unclear. V was cut by 1 base and J by 0 bases, with 2 bases left in between. CDR1 GTSNPN and CDR2 SVGIG come from the germline V gene (reference sequence). CDR3 length equals 12 residues. CDR3 DNA: TGTGCCTGGAGTGCTAGCACAGATACGCAGTATTTT. This encodes CAWSASTDTQYF.